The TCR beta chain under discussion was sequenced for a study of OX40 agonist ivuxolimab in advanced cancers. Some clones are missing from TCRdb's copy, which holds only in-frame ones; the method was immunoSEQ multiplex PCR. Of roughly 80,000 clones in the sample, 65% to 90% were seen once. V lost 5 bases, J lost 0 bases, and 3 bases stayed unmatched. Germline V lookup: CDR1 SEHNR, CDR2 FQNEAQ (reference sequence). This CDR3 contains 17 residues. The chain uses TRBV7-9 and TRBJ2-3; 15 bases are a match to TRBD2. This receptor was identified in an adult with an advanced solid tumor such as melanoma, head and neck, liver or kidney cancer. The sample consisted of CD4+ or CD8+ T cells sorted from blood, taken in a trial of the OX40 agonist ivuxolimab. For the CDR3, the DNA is TGTGCCAGCAGCCAAGGACTAGCGGGAGGGAGCACAGATACGCAGTATTTT. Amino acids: CASSQGLAGGSTDTQYF.